The 26 T cell receptor beta chains reported below all come from one sample, sequenced in a study of blood T cells in healthy people across ages. The authors ran a second PCR of about 7 to 12 cycles using a sample-barcoded 5' primer and a J-beta primer mix. TCRdb reprocessed the 5' RACE reads via MiXCR and lists one record per CDR3 protein. The data contain 1.8 million or so distinct CDR3 sequences, 35% to 50% of them seen just once; the ten biggest clones take up approximately 22%. The sample consisted of blood. Receptors were obtained from a human donor in good health.

This clonotype was counted a few times. V is TRBV7-2 and J is TRBJ2-7, with 9 bases matching TRBD1. The V gene's germline CDR1 is SGHTA and CDR2 FQGNSA. The V and J ends lost 1 base and 1 base, in that order; junction bases with no gene match: 8. This CDR3 is built from 17 residues. The CDR3 is CASSLGGWGTGSYEQYF. CDR3 in DNA: TGTGCCAGCAGCTTAGGGGGTTGGGGGACAGGGTCCTACGAGCAGTACTTC.

This clonotype was found a few times. This chain uses TRBV2 with TRBJ2-5; the match to TRBD1 covers 7 bases. V lost 1 base and J lost 5; bases outside the gene matches: 7. From germline, CDR1 is SNHLY and CDR2 FYNNEI. CDR3 size: 15 residues. CDR3 amino acids: CASSEDRGRGETQYF. The CDR3 bases are TGTGCCAGCAGTGAAGACAGGGGTCGCGGGGAGACCCAGTACTTC.

V and J are TRBV29-1 and TRBJ2-7; a possible D gene is TRBD1 (5 bases). The CDR3 has 14 amino acids. V lost 7 bases to trimming and J lost 3 bases, with 19 bases between them. The V gene's germline CDR1 is SQVTM and CDR2 ANQGSEA. In nucleotides, the CDR3 is TGCAGCGCTCCTAAAGGGCAGACAGTCTACGAGCAGTACTTC. Translated, it gives CSAPKGQTVYEQYF.

This clonotype was found a few times. J is TRBJ1-2 and V is TRBV12-3 or TRBV12-4; possibly TRBD1 for D (5 bases). V was pared by 3 bases and J by 8 bases, with 13 bases between. The CDR3 extends over 13 amino acids. The CDR3 sequence is CASSLRGFRGYTF. CDR3 DNA: TGTGCCAGCAGTTTGCGGGGGTTTAGAGGCTACACCTTC.

The chain couples TRBV6-5 to TRBJ1-2; possibly TRBD1 for D (5 bases). There are 14 residues in the CDR3. Germline CDR1 reads MNHEY; CDR2 reads SVGAGI. The V and J ends lost 4 bases and 2 bases respectively, with 11 bases between them. The CDR3 DNA follows: TGTGCCAGCAGTTCCATGACAGCGAACTATGGCTACACCTTC. It specifies CASSSMTANYGYTF.

This clonotype was counted many times. The chain employs TRBV29-1 and TRBJ2-1; 7 bases match TRBD2. Germline-derived CDR1 and CDR2 are SQVTM and ANQGSEA. Trimming cost V 3 bases and J 3 bases; bases outside gene matches: 2. The CDR3 length is 13 residues. The CDR3 loop is CSVDAGVYNEQFF. The CDR3 DNA sequence: TGCAGCGTTGATGCGGGGGTCTACAATGAGCAGTTCTTC.

A note on this clonotype: A read error may explain this, as a much larger clone is one base away. The chain uses TRBV6-1 and TRBJ2-7; D may match TRBD1 or TRBD2 (5 bases each). The CDR3 spans 12 residues. Germline V gene lookup returns CDR1 MNHNS and CDR2 SASEGT. V dropped 6 bases and J dropped 5 bases, with 11 bases sitting between them. CDR3: CASSHGTDEQYF. CDR3 sequence (DNA): TGTGCCAGCAGCCACGGGACCGACGAGCAGTACTTC.

The V call is TRBV19, the J call TRBJ2-4; the D is unclear. CDR1 is LNHDA, CDR2 SQIVND, per germline (reference sequence). Between the trimmed V and J ends, which lost 2 bases and 0 bases, there was a span of 11 bases. CDR3 length: 16 amino acids. The CDR3 bases are TGTGCCAGTAGTATAAAGGAGCACCTAGCCAAAAACATTCAGTACTTC. It codes for CASSIKEHLAKNIQYF.

The J gene is TRBJ2-4, the V gene TRBV12-3 or TRBV12-4, with D uncertain. The last part of the DNA fits TRBJ2-7 better; the J call may be wrong. The CDR3 loop spans 13 amino acids. This CDR3 is CASAPDLDHEQYF. The CDR3 DNA follows: TGTGCCAGCGCCCCGGATCTCGACCACGAGCAGTACTTC.

This clonotype came up a few times. The chain links TRBV6-5 to TRBJ1-2; 10 bases are a match to TRBD1. Per germline, CDR1 MNHEY and CDR2 SVGAGI. V dropped 5 bases and J dropped 5; count of bases not matched to a gene: 5. The length of the CDR3 is 14 residues. The CDR3 DNA sequence: TGTGCCAGCAGTGGCTGGGACAGGGGTTATGGCTACACCTTC. Translated: CASSGWDRGYGYTF.

This clonotype was seen only a few times. This chain connects TRBV15 to TRBJ1-1; the D is unclear. Trimming took 5 bases from V and 0 from J, leaving 13 bases between them. This CDR3 has 15 amino acids. Per the germline V gene, CDR1 is LNHNV and CDR2 is YYDKDF (reference sequence). The CDR3 protein is CATSVRGVMNTEAFF. CDR3 in DNA: TGTGCCACCAGCGTCCGGGGAGTAATGAACACTGAAGCTTTCTTT.

The chain employs TRBV5-6 and TRBJ1-6; D is uncertain. The V gene lost 1 base and the J gene lost 0 bases, with 8 bases spanning the gap. The CDR3 runs 16 residues. From germline, CDR1 is SGHDT and CDR2 YYEEEE. The CDR3 loop reads CASSLMESSYNSPLHF. The CDR3 nucleotides read TGTGCCAGCAGCTTGATGGAGAGCTCCTATAATTCACCCCTCCACTTT. Supplemented by reference TRBV5-6 and TRBJ1-6, the full variable domain reads DAGVTQSPTHLIKTRGQQVTLRCSPKSGHDTVSWYQQALGQGPQFIFQYYEEEERQRGNFPDRFSGHQFPNYSSELNVNALLLGDSALYLCASSLMESSYNSPLHFGNGTRLTVT.

J is TRBJ2-7 and V is TRBV6-1, with D maybe TRBD1 (5 bases). This CDR3 contains 16 residues. Germline CDR1 is MNHNS and CDR2 is SASEGT. V lost 2 bases, J lost 0 bases, and 14 bases lay in between. The chain's CDR3 is CASSELGQASSYEQYF. CDR3 DNA sequence: TGTGCCAGCAGTGAATTAGGACAAGCCAGCTCCTACGAGCAGTACTTC.

Worth noting for this clonotype: This CDR3 is missing its conserved last phenylalanine or tryptophan, likely due to a read error. This chain joins TRBV20-1 and TRBJ1-2; D ambiguous. Germline CDR1 DFQATT, CDR2 SNEGSKA (reference sequence). The CDR3 length is 12 residues. V lost 6 bases to trimming and J lost 3 bases, with 11 bases between them. CDR3 sequence: CSADRRDYGYTV. In DNA form, the CDR3 reads TGCAGTGCCGACCGTCGGGACTATGGCTACACCGTC.

This rearrangement joins TRBV7-9 to TRBJ2-4, with a tentative D call TRBD1 (5 bases). Germline CDR1 reads SEHNR; CDR2 reads FQNEAQ (reference sequence). The CDR3 sequence is 15 residues long. Trimming shortened V by 5 bases and J by 3 bases, and 14 bases separated the two germline ends. This chain's CDR3 is CASSPGFRDKNIQYF. Here the CDR3 DNA reads TGTGCCAGCAGCCCAGGGTTTAGGGACAAAAACATTCAGTACTTC.

The sample holds a few counts of this clonotype. The V and J genes are TRBV7-6 and TRBJ1-4; a weak D match, TRBD1 (5 bases). The V end was cut by 3 bases, the J end by 4 bases, with 21 bases between. Germline V CDR1 and CDR2: SGHVS, FNYEAQ. CDR3 length: 18 residues. The CDR3 sequence is CASSFKRNGGFVNEKLFF. The CDR3 DNA sequence: TGTGCCAGCAGCTTCAAAAGGAATGGGGGGTTTGTTAATGAAAAACTGTTTTTT.

This clonotype occurred a few times. V is TRBV4-3 and J is TRBJ1-2; D is unresolved. V was pared by 5 bases and J by 8 bases, with 18 bases between. Germline V gene sequence: CDR1 LGHNA, CDR2 YSLEER. The CDR3 loop spans 14 amino acids. CDR3 in DNA: TGCGCCAGCAGCTCCTCACGAGGGAGGTTGGGCTACACCTTC. This gives the protein CASSSSRGRLGYTF.

The chain is built from TRBV30 and TRBJ2-3; 7 bases are a match to TRBD1. Per the germline V gene, CDR1 is GTSNPN and CDR2 is SVGIG (reference sequence). The CDR3 covers 14 residues. J lost 4 bases, V lost 1 base, and 5 bases had no gene match. CDR3 loop: CAWSGQGLADTQYF. The CDR3 DNA follows: TGTGCCTGGAGTGGACAGGGTTTGGCAGATACGCAGTATTTT.

The chain joins TRBV4-1 to TRBJ1-2, with D possibly TRBD1 on 6 matching bases. V was clipped by 0 bases and J by 7 bases, with 21 bases between them. The CDR3 runs to 17 residues. Germline CDR1 and CDR2: MGHRA and YSYEKL. The CDR3 bases are TGCGCCAGCAGCCAAGATCGGGAGCGGGCAGGGGCGGTTGGCTACACCTTC. It is translated as CASSQDRERAGAVGYTF.

This chain uses TRBV29-1 with TRBJ1-1; D is perhaps TRBD1 (5 bases). The CDR3 length is 13 residues. V shed 5 bases and J shed 3 bases, with 13 bases lying between them. Looked up from germline, CDR1 is SQVTM and CDR2 is ANQGSEA. The CDR3 region is CSVMRGGDTEAFF. CDR3 nucleotides: TGCAGCGTTATGAGGGGAGGGGACACTGAAGCTTTCTTT. Full variable domain (remainder filled in from reference TRBV29-1 and TRBJ1-1): SAVISQKPSRDICQRGTSLTIQCQVDSQVTMMFWYRQQPGQSLTLIATANQGSEATYESGFVIDKFPISRPNLTFSTLTVSNMSPEDSSIYLCSVMRGGDTEAFFGQGTRLTVV.

This clonotype was observed a handful of times. The chain couples TRBV20-1 to TRBJ2-3, with 14 bases lining up with TRBD2. V gave up 5 bases and J gave up 7 bases; unmatched junction bases: 8. The CDR3 is made up of 15 amino acids. Germline lookup yields CDR1 DFQATT and CDR2 SNEGSKA (reference sequence). The CDR3 region is CSADGTSGGVNTQYF. As DNA, the CDR3 is TGCAGTGCTGACGGGACTAGCGGGGGCGTCAATACGCAGTATTTT.

There are many counts of this clonotype. V and J are TRBV4-1 and TRBJ1-2; D not resolved. Germline V gene sequence: CDR1 MGHRA, CDR2 YSYEKL. The CDR3 runs to 14 residues. The ends were cut back, 3 bases at V and 7 bases at J, with 15 bases in the middle. CDR3 bases: TGCGCCAGCAGCCAGACACGATGGGCGGGTGGCTACACCTTC. Its translation is CASSQTRWAGGYTF.

The gene calls are TRBV4-3 and TRBJ2-1; D might be TRBD2 (6 bases). Germline V gene sequence: CDR1 LGHNA, CDR2 YSLEER. The CDR3 is made up of 18 amino acids. Trimming left V 1 base short and J 3 bases short, with 19 bases between. The CDR3 sequence: CASSQVAVGSGFYNEQFF. CDR3 coding DNA: TGCGCCAGCAGCCAAGTGGCGGTGGGTAGCGGATTCTACAATGAGCAGTTCTTC.

The chain carries TRBV7-2 and TRBJ2-7; 12 bases fit TRBD1. Germline V gene lookup returns CDR1 SGHTA and CDR2 FQGNSA. Trimming removed 4 bases from V and 9 bases from J; junction bases left unmatched: 10. CDR3 size: 15 residues. CDR3 DNA sequence: TGTGCCAGCAGCTGGAGCCGGGACAGGGGGCAGGTGCAGTACTTC. Protein product: CASSWSRDRGQVQYF.

In its sample, this clonotype was seen a few times. The V gene is TRBV5-6, the J gene TRBJ2-3; TRBD1 matches at 7 bases. V gave up 2 bases and J gave up 1 base; unmatched junction bases: 7. This CDR3 spans 16 amino acids. Germline loops: CDR1 SGHDT, CDR2 YYEEEE. The CDR3 here is CASSLTTGAGTDTQYF. The CDR3 bases are TGTGCCAGCAGCTTAACCACAGGGGCCGGCACAGATACGCAGTATTTT.

The chain is built from TRBV20-1 and TRBJ1-2; 7 bases match TRBD1. This CDR3 spans 16 amino acids. J gave up 0 bases and V 3 bases, and 10 bases lay outside the gene matches. The V gene's germline CDR1 is DFQATT and CDR2 SNEGSKA (reference sequence). Here the CDR3 reads CSARARDRTPNYGYTF. The CDR3 DNA sequence: TGCAGTGCTAGGGCGCGGGACAGAACTCCTAACTATGGCTACACCTTC.